This T cell receptor beta chain was observed in a study of blood T cell repertoires in COVID-19. This clone was detected only a few times. This table comes from immunoSEQ multiplex PCR, and its TCRdb copy is limited to in-frame clones, with some not included. The sample records some 69,000 clones, under 95% being singletons. Germline values: CDR1 ENHRY, CDR2 SYGVKD. This CDR3 comprises 13 residues. V shed 7 bases, J shed 4 bases, and the junction held 6 bases outside the gene matches. The sample was peripheral blood. The receptor was isolated from a man in his 60s with acute or convalescent COVID-19. V usage is TRBV10-3 and J usage is TRBJ1-1, with 7 bases aligning to TRBD1. The CDR3 coding sequence is TGTGCCATCACCACGACAGGGTCCACTGAAGCTTTCTTT. As protein: CAITTTGSTEAFF.